This TCR beta chain was retrieved from a study of cytomegalovirus exposure and HLA in healthy donors. The CDR3 spans 14 residues. V was trimmed by 6 bases and J by 4 bases, leaving 15 bases between them. Per the germline V gene, CDR1 is KGHSH and CDR2 is LQKENI. Study observations and caveats: Analyzed later, association rates of TCRs varied across HLA loci, with DRB1 most and HLA-C fewest.

The PCR used 60 Vbeta and 13 Jbeta primers. Clones were sequenced by immunoSEQ multiplex PCR, and TCRdb holds only the in-frame ones, with some missing. The sample consists of 120,000 to 150,000 clones, approximately 80% of them appearing once. Regarding this clone: As yet, its antigen is unknown.

Healthy individuals who donated bone marrow served as the donors. The sequence derives from a male donor in good health and CMV-seronegative. Sequencing used PBMCs. The genes are TRBV18 and TRBJ1-2; D unclear. For the CDR3, the DNA is TGTGCCAGCTCGCCCGACCTGGGAGGCTATGGCTACACCTTC. This codes for CASSPDLGGYGYTF.